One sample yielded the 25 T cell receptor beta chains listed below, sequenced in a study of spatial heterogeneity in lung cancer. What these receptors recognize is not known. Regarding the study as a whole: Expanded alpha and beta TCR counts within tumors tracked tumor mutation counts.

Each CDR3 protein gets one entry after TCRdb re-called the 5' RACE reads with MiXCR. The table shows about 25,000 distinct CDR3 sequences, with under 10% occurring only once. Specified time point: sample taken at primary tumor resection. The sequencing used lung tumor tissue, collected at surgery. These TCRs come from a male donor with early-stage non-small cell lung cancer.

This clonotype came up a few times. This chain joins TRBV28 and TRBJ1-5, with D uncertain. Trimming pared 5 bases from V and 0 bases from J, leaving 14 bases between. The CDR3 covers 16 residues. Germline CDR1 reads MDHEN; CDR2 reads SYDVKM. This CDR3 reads CASSPPGQISNQPQHF. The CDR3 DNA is TGTGCCAGCAGTCCCCCCGGGCAGATTAGCAATCAGCCCCAGCATTTT.

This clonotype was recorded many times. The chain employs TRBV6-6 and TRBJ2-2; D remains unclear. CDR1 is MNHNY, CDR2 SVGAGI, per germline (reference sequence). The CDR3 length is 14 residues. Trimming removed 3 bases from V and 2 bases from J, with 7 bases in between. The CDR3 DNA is TGTGCCAGCAGTTATTGGGTTAACACCGGGGAGCTGTTTTTT. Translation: CASSYWVNTGELFF.

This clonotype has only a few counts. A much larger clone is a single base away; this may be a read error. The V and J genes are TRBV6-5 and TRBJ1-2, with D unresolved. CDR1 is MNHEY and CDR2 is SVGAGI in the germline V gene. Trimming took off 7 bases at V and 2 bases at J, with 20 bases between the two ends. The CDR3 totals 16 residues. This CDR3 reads CASNSPLRAGNYGYTF. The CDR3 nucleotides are TGTGCCAGCAACTCCCCGTTGAGGGCCGGGAACTATGGCTACACCTTC.

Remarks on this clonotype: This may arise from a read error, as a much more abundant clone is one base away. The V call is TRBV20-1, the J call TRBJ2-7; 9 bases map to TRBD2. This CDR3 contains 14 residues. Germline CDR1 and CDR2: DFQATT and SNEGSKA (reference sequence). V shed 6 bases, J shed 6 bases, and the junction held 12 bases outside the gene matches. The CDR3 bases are TGCAGTGCCGCGGGACTAGCAAAGCAAGGCGAGCAGTACTTC. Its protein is CSAAGLAKQGEQYF.

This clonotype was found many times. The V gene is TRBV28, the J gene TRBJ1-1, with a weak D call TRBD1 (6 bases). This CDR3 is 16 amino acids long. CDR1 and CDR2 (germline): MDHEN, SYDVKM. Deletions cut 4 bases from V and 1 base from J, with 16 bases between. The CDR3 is CASSSPQPGQNTEAFF. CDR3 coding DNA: TGTGCCAGCAGTTCCCCTCAACCGGGACAGAACACTGAAGCTTTCTTT.

DNA of the CDR3: TGTGCCAGCTCACCACCGACTAGTGAGCAGTTCTTC. Translating it yields CASSPPTSEQFF. The J gene is TRBJ2-1, the V gene TRBV18, with D maybe TRBD2 (6 bases). The CDR3 sequence is 12 residues long. CDR1 and CDR2 from the germline V gene are KGHSH and LQKENI. Deletions cut 0 bases from V and 9 bases from J, with 6 bases between.

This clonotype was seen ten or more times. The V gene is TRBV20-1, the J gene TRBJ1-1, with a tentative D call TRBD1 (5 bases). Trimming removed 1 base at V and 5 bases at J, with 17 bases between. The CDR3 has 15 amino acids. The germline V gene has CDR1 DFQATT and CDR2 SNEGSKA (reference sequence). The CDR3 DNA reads TGCAGTGCTAGAGCCCCGAAGGGGTGGGGGACTGAAGCTTTCTTT. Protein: CSARAPKGWGTEAFF.

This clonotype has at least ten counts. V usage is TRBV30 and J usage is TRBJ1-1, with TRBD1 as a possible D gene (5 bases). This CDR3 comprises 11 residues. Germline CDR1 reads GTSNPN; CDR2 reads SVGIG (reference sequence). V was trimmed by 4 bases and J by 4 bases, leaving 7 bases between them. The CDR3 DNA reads TGTGCCTGGAAAGGGGTCACTGAAGCTTTCTTT. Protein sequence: CAWKGVTEAFF.

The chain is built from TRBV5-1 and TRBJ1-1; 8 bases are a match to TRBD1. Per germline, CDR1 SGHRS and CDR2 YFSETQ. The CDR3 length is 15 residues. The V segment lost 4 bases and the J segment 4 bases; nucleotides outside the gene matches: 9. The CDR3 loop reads CASSPPDREATEAFF. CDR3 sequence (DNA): TGCGCCAGCAGCCCGCCGGACAGGGAAGCCACTGAAGCTTTCTTT.

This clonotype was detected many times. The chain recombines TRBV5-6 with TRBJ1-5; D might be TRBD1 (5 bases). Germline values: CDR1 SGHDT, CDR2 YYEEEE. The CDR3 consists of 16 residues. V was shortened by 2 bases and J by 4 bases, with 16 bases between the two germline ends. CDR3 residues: CASSFWGAVTNQPQHF. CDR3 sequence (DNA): TGTGCCAGCAGCTTCTGGGGCGCTGTTACAAATCAGCCCCAGCATTTT.

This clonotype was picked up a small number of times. CDR3 loop: CASSLGSGGLYEQYF. The CDR3 DNA is TGTGCCAGCAGCTTAGGAAGCGGGGGACTCTACGAGCAGTACTTC. This chain joins TRBV7-2 and TRBJ2-7; 8 positions agree with TRBD2. In germline, CDR1 is SGHTA, CDR2 FQGNSA. Trimming cost V 1 base and J 3 bases; bases outside gene matches: 5. The length of the CDR3 is 15 residues.

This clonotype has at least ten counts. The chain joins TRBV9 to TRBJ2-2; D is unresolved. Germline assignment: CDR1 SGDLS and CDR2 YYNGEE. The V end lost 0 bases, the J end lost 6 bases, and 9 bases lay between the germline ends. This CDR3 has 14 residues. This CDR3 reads CASSVVWESGELFF. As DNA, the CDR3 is TGTGCCAGCAGCGTAGTATGGGAATCCGGGGAGCTGTTTTTT.

The CDR3 sequence is CASSQTSTGELFF. CDR3 in DNA: TGCGCCAGCAGCCAAACTAGCACCGGGGAGCTGTTTTTT. This chain connects TRBV5-1 to TRBJ2-2; TRBD2 is a possible D gene (5 bases). The germline V and J ends were trimmed by 4 bases and 4 bases, with 8 bases remaining between them. There are 13 residues in the CDR3. Germline loops: CDR1 SGHRS, CDR2 YFSETQ. Full variable domain (outside the CDR3, taken from reference TRBV5-1 and TRBJ2-2): KAGVTQTPRYLIKTRGQQVTLSCSPISGHRSVSWYQQTPGQGLQFLFEYFSETQRNKGNFPGRFSGRQFSNSRSEMNVSTLELGDSALYLCASSQTSTGELFFGEGSRLTVL.

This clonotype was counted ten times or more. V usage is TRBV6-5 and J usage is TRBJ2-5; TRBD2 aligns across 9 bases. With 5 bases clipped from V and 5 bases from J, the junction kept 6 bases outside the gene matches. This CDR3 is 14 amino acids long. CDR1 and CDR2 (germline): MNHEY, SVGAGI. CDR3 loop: CASSPLAGAETQYF. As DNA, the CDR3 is TGTGCCAGCAGTCCGTTAGCGGGGGCGGAGACCCAGTACTTC.

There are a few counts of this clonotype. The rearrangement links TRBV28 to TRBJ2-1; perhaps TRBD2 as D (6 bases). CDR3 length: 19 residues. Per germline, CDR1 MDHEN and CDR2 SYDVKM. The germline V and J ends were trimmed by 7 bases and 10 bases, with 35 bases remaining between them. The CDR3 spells CASKFGGRIVSSTLREQFF. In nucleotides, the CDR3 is TGTGCCAGCAAATTTGGGGGGAGGATAGTGAGCAGCACCCTTAGAGAGCAGTTCTTC.

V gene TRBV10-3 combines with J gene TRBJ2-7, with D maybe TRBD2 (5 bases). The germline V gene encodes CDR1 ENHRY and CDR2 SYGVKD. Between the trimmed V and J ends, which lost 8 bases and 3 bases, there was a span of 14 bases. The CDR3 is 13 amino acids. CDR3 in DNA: TGTGCCATCGGAGCGGAGAGCTTCTACGAGCAGTACTTC. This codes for CAIGAESFYEQYF.

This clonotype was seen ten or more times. The CDR3 loop is CAIMAPGDKTEAFF. The CDR3 DNA sequence: TGTGCCATCATGGCTCCGGGGGATAAGACTGAAGCTTTCTTT. This chain links TRBV10-3 with TRBJ1-1; possible D gene TRBD1, 5 bases. Trimming took 7 bases from V and 5 from J, leaving 17 bases between them. This CDR3 region has 14 residues. CDR1 and CDR2 (germline): ENHRY, SYGVKD.

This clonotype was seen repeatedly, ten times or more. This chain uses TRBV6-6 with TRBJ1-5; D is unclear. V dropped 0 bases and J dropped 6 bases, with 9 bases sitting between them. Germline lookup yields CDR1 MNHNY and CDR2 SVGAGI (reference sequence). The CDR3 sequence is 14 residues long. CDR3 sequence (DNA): TGTGCCAGCAGTTACTCACCAGAAGGTCAGCCCCAGCATTTT. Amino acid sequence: CASSYSPEGQPQHF.

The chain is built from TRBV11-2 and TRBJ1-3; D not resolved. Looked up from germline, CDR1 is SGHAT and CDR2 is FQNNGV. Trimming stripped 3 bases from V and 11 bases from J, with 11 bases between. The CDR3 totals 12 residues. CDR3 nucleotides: TGTGCCAGCAGCTTCGGGCCCTCTGCCATATATTTT. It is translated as CASSFGPSAIYF.

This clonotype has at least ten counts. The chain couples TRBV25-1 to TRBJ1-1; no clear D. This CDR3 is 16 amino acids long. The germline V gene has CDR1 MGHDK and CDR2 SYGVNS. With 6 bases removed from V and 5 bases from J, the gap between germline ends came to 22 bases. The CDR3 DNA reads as TGTGCCAGCAGGACGTCTTCAGATAATTGGAAGACTGAAGCTTTCTTT. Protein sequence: CASRTSSDNWKTEAFF. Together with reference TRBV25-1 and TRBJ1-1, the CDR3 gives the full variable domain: EADIYQTPRYLVIGTGKKITLECSQTMGHDKMYWYQQDPGMELHLIHYSYGVNSTEKGDLSSESTVSRIRTEHFPLTLESARPSHTSQYLCASRTSSDNWKTEAFFGQGTRLTVV.

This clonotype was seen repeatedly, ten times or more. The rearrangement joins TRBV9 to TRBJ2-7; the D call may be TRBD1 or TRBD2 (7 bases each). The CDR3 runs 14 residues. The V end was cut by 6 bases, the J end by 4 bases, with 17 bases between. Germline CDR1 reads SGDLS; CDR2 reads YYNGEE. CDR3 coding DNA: TGTGCCAGCAACTACAGGGGAGGGGGTTACGAGCAGTACTTC. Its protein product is CASNYRGGGYEQYF.

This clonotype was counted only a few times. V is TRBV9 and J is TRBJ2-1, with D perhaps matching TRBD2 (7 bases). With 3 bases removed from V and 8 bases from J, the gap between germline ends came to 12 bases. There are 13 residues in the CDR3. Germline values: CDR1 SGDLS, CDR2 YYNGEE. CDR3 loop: CASSAWGGHEQFF. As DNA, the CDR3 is TGTGCCAGCAGCGCCTGGGGGGGCCATGAGCAGTTCTTC. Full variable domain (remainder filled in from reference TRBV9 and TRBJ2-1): DSGVTQTPKHLITATGQRVTLRCSPRSGDLSVYWYQQSLDQGLQFLIQYYNGEERAKGNILERFSAQQFPDLHSELNLSSLELGDSALYFCASSAWGGHEQFFGPGTRLTVL.

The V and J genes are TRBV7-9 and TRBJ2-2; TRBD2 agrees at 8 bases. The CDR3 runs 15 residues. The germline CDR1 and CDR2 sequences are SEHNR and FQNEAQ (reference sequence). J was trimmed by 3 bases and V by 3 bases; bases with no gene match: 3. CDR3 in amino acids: CASSLGLVDTGELFF. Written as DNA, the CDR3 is TGTGCCAGCAGCTTGGGACTAGTCGACACCGGGGAGCTGTTTTTT.

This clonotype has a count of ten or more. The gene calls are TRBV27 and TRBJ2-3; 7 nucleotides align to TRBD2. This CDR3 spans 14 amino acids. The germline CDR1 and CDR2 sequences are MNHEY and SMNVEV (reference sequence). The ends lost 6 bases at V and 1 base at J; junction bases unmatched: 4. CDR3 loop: CASRTSLGTDTQYF. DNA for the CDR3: TGTGCCAGCAGGACTAGCCTGGGCACAGATACGCAGTATTTT.

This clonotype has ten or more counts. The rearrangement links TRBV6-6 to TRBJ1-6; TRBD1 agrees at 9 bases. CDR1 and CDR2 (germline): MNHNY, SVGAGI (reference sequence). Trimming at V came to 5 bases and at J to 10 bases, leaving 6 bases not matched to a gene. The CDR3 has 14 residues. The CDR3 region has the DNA TGTGCCAGCAGTGCGGACAGGGGAAGATCACCCCTCCACTTT. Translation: CASSADRGRSPLHF.